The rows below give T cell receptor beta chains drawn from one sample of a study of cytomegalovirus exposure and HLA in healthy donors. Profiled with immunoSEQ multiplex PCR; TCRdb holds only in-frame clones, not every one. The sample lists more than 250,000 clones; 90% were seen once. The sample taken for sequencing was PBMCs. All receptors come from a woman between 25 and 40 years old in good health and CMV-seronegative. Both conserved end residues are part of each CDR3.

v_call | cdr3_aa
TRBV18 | CASSPTGADTQYF
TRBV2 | CASGVGAGLDSDNEQFF
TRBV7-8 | CASSPTTYNEQFF
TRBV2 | CASRRQVTYEQYF
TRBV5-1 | CASSLVAGANNEQFF
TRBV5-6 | CASSGGQGEPQHF
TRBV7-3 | CASSLQGGVTYNEQFF
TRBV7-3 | CASSLTGLTSDEQYF
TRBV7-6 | CASLPSIAGELGNEQFF
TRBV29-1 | CSVEGFAGTIHEQYF
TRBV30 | CAWSLTGHTEAFF
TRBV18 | CASSTEAGLGQETQYF
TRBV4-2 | CASSHPTGTSGRRYTQYF
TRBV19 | CASSIDTPWNGAFF
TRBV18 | CASSRASGSRGAYNEQFF
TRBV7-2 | CASQDPYETQYF
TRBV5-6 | CASSLGGPGETQYF
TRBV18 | CASSGERAYTDTQYF
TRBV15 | CATSRGGEAGAGRDEQFF
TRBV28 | CASSSRDTNTQYF
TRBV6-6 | CASSYFGGEPPDTQYF
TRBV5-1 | CASSLEGGYEQYF
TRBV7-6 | CASSGQGAVNEQYF